One and the same sample provided the 32 T cell receptor beta chains below, sequenced in a study of breast tumors, draining lymph nodes, adjacent tissues. TCRdb fed the multiplex PCR reads into MiXCR, producing one record per CDR3 protein. The table lists about 35,000 distinct CDR3 sequences, about 36% of them singletons. Source material: breast tumor tissue. These receptors came from a female donor with breast cancer. Some clones in this sample may be carry-over from other donors' samples.

This chain uses TRBV20-1 with TRBJ2-3; TRBD2 matches 10 bases. Germline CDR1 reads DFQATT; CDR2 reads SNEGSKA (reference sequence). This CDR3 is built from 15 residues. J lost 4 bases, V lost 8 bases, and 12 bases had no gene match. The CDR3 spells CSTPPGLAISDTQYF. CDR3 in DNA: TGCAGTACCCCGCCGGGACTAGCGATATCAGATACGCAGTATTTT.

Remarks on this clonotype: Being one base from a much bigger clone, this may be a read error. This chain joins TRBV2 and TRBJ1-3; the D is unclear. Germline assignment: CDR1 SNHLY and CDR2 FYNNEI. Trimming took 6 bases from V and 0 from J, leaving 12 bases between them. This CDR3 comprises 15 residues. The CDR3 region is CASRCEGLSGNTIYF. In nucleotides, the CDR3 is TGTGCCAGCAGATGTGAGGGCCTCTCTGGAAACACCATATATTTT. Full variable domain (missing parts from reference TRBV2 and TRBJ1-3): EPEVTQTPSHQVTQMGQEVILRCVPISNHLYFYWYRQILGQKVEFLVSFYNNEISEKSEIFDDQFSVERPDGSNFTLKIRSTKLEDSAMYFCASRCEGLSGNTIYFGEGSWLTVV.

On this clonotype: A much larger clone differs from this one at a single base, so this may be a read error. This sequence joins TRBV19 and TRBJ2-1, with TRBD2 matching over 11 bases. From germline, CDR1 is LNHDA and CDR2 SQIVND (reference sequence). The CDR3 is 17 residues long. V lost 4 bases to trimming and J lost 6 bases; unmatched junction nucleotides: 11. The CDR3 region has the DNA TGTGCCAGTAGTACGCTCCTTCTAGCGGGAGGATGCAATGAGCAGTTCTTC. Protein sequence: CASSTLLLAGGCNEQFF.

This clonotype has ten or more counts. The chain carries TRBV20-1 and TRBJ2-7; possible D gene TRBD2, 5 bases. There are 13 residues in the CDR3. Deletions cut 1 base from V and 3 bases from J, with 10 bases between. CDR1 and CDR2 from the germline V gene are DFQATT and SNEGSKA (reference sequence). The CDR3 DNA reads as TGCAGTGCTAGAGGAGGGTCCTTCTACGAGCAGTACTTC. Translating it yields CSARGGSFYEQYF.

This clonotype was found once. The chain is built from TRBV7-9 and TRBJ2-7; the D is unclear. Germline lookup yields CDR1 SEHNR and CDR2 FQNEAQ (reference sequence). V dropped 1 base and J dropped 4 bases, with 5 bases sitting between them. This CDR3 spans 12 amino acids. The CDR3 coding sequence is TGTGCCAGCAGCTTAGGGCAGTACGAGCAGTACTTC. Protein product: CASSLGQYEQYF.

The chain links TRBV12-3 or TRBV12-4 to TRBJ1-2; D is ambiguous. Deletions cut 5 bases from V and 2 bases from J, with 9 bases between. This CDR3 is 13 amino acids long. CDR3 loop: CASSPGRNYGYTF. CDR3 nucleotide sequence: TGTGCCAGCAGTCCAGGACGGAACTATGGCTACACCTTC.

This clonotype was seen ten or more times. The chain joins TRBV29-1 to TRBJ2-1, with 7 bases fitting TRBD1. Trimming at V came to 5 bases and at J to 4 bases, leaving 2 bases not matched to a gene. This CDR3 has 12 amino acids. Germline-derived CDR1 and CDR2 are SQVTM and ANQGSEA. CDR3 residues: CSVPGQYNEQFF. Written as DNA, the CDR3 is TGCAGCGTTCCGGGACAGTACAATGAGCAGTTCTTC.

This clonotype was observed at least ten times. This chain uses TRBV5-1 with TRBJ2-6; D remains unclear. The length of the CDR3 is 16 residues. Trimming took off 4 bases at V and 0 bases at J, with 11 bases between the two ends. Germline V gene sequence: CDR1 SGHRS, CDR2 YFSETQ. CDR3 region: CASSPRWTSGANVLTF. The CDR3 nucleotides read TGCGCCAGCAGCCCGAGGTGGACCTCTGGGGCCAACGTCCTGACTTTC. Filled out from reference TRBV5-1 and TRBJ2-6, the complete variable domain reads KAGVTQTPRYLIKTRGQQVTLSCSPISGHRSVSWYQQTPGQGLQFLFEYFSETQRNKGNFPGRFSGRQFSNSRSEMNVSTLELGDSALYLCASSPRWTSGANVLTFGAGSRLTVL.

The chain carries TRBV30 and TRBJ2-3; D gene unclear. The CDR3 totals 13 residues. Looked up from germline, CDR1 is GTSNPN and CDR2 is SVGIG (reference sequence). V was shortened by 3 bases and J by 4 bases, with 11 bases between the two germline ends. CDR3 in amino acids: CAWSPRLADTQYF. The CDR3 DNA sequence: TGTGCCTGGAGCCCGAGGCTTGCAGATACGCAGTATTTT.

The table lists this clonotype with many counts. This rearrangement joins TRBV29-1 to TRBJ2-6, with D maybe TRBD2 (6 bases). This CDR3 has 17 residues. The V and J ends lost 3 bases and 4 bases respectively, with 19 bases between them. CDR1 SQVTM and CDR2 ANQGSEA come from the germline V gene. Here the CDR3 DNA reads TGCAGCGTTGATTTTAGGTCAGGGACTTCCGGGGCCAACGTCCTGACTTTC. This translates into CSVDFRSGTSGANVLTF.

By sample fraction, this clonotype is medium-sized. The genes are TRBV7-9 and TRBJ2-6; 7 nucleotides agree with TRBD2. CDR1 and CDR2 from the germline V gene are SEHNR and FQNEAQ (reference sequence). J was trimmed by 3 bases and V by 1 base; bases with no gene match: 9. This CDR3 is built from 18 residues. The CDR3 region is CASSLVAGAAFGANVLTF. DNA of the CDR3: TGTGCCAGCAGCTTAGTTGCGGGAGCGGCGTTTGGGGCCAACGTCCTGACTTTC. The variable domain in full, with the rest retrieved from reference TRBV7-9 and TRBJ2-6, is DTGVSQNPRHKITKRGQNVTFRCDPISEHNRLYWYRQTLGQGPEFLTYFQNEAQLEKSRLLSDRFSAERPKGSFSTLEIQRTEQGDSAMYLCASSLVAGAAFGANVLTFGAGSRLTVL.

This clonotype appeared many times. This sequence joins TRBV11-2 and TRBJ1-2, with D possibly matching TRBD1 (6 bases). V was shortened by 5 bases and J by 10 bases, with 14 bases between the two germline ends. This CDR3 is 12 amino acids long. Germline CDR1 reads SGHAT; CDR2 reads FQNNGV. In DNA form, the CDR3 reads TGTGCCAGCAGCGAAAACAGGGTATCCTACACCTTC. Translated: CASSENRVSYTF.

This clonotype appeared once. J is TRBJ2-5 and V is TRBV6-2 or TRBV6-3; 14 positions match TRBD2. Germline V gene sequence: CDR1 MNHEY, CDR2 SVGEGT. Trimming cost V 4 bases and J 5 bases; bases outside gene matches: 3. This CDR3 region has 15 residues. The CDR3 loop is CASSSRTSGRETQYF. CDR3 in DNA: TGTGCCAGCAGTTCCCGGACTAGCGGGAGGGAGACCCAGTACTTC.

This clonotype was detected many times. V usage is TRBV5-1 and J usage is TRBJ2-2; 9 bases fit TRBD1. The CDR3 extends over 17 amino acids. Germline V gene data show CDR1 as SGHRS and CDR2 as YFSETQ. V dropped 4 bases and J dropped 3; count of bases not matched to a gene: 10. The CDR3 nucleotides are TGCGCCAGCAGCGGGTTTCGGGACAGGGTTGACACCGGGGAGCTGTTTTTT. This codes for CASSGFRDRVDTGELFF.

This clonotype occurred once. The V gene is TRBV7-9, the J gene TRBJ2-5; 14 nucleotides match TRBD2. The trim removed 2 bases at V and 5 bases at J, leaving 4 bases unmatched. The V gene's germline CDR1 is SEHNR and CDR2 FQNEAQ (reference sequence). The CDR3 totals 16 residues. The CDR3 is CASSLRRTSGRETQYF. CDR3 DNA sequence: TGTGCCAGCAGCTTAAGGCGGACTAGCGGGAGGGAGACCCAGTACTTC.

This rearrangement joins TRBV10-3 to TRBJ2-5; 10 bases line up with TRBD2. Germline values: CDR1 ENHRY, CDR2 SYGVKD. The V segment lost 5 bases and the J segment 9 bases; nucleotides outside the gene matches: 18. The CDR3 covers 17 residues. CDR3 residues: CAISKASGSWMGEAQYF. The CDR3 DNA follows: TGTGCCATCAGTAAGGCTAGCGGGAGTTGGATGGGGGAGGCCCAGTACTTC.

This clonotype was picked up many times. The gene calls are TRBV20-1 and TRBJ2-3, with 15 bases aligning to TRBD2. Germline CDR1 and CDR2: DFQATT and SNEGSKA (reference sequence). This CDR3 spans 19 amino acids. The ends lost 2 bases at V and 6 bases at J; junction bases unmatched: 15. The CDR3: CSARSLTPGLAGGMDTQYF. In DNA, the CDR3 is TGCAGTGCTAGAAGCCTCACCCCGGGACTAGCGGGAGGTATGGATACGCAGTATTTT.

This clonotype has just one count. The chain has TRBV2 and TRBJ2-7; 7 bases are a match to TRBD1. Unmatched junction bases numbered 7, after V lost 8 bases and J lost 6 bases. Germline loops: CDR1 SNHLY, CDR2 FYNNEI. CDR3 length: 12 residues. Written as DNA, the CDR3 is TGTGCCAGCCTGGACAGGATCTTCGAGCAGTACTTC. This encodes CASLDRIFEQYF.

This clonotype was counted many times. J is TRBJ2-1 and V is TRBV5-6, with 13 bases identical to TRBD2. The V gene's germline CDR1 is SGHDT and CDR2 YYEEEE. This CDR3 is built from 16 residues. V lost 3 bases, J lost 6 bases, and 6 bases stayed unmatched. CDR3 protein: CASSSTTSGRPNEQFF. In nucleotides, the CDR3 is TGTGCCAGCAGCTCGACGACTAGCGGGAGGCCCAATGAGCAGTTCTTC.

This clonotype was seen repeatedly, ten times or more. The rearrangement links TRBV24-1 to TRBJ2-2; D is ambiguous. Germline loops: CDR1 KGHDR, CDR2 SFDVKD. Trimming shortened V by 2 bases and J by 6 bases, and 18 bases separated the two germline ends. There are 17 residues in the CDR3. The CDR3 sequence is CATSDSGSNLKPGELFF. DNA of the CDR3: TGTGCCACCAGTGATTCAGGCAGTAACTTAAAACCCGGGGAGCTGTTTTTT.

This clonotype was detected many times. V gene TRBV3-1 combines with J gene TRBJ2-7; D is perhaps TRBD2 (5 bases). Trimming pared 1 base from V and 6 bases from J, leaving 10 bases between. The CDR3 totals 13 residues. CDR1 LGHDT and CDR2 YNNKEL come from the germline V gene (reference sequence). The CDR3 DNA follows: TGTGCCAGCAGCCAAGGTGGAGCGGCCGAGCAGTACTTC. Its translation is CASSQGGAAEQYF.

This clonotype was picked up many times. The rearrangement uses TRBV5-5 and TRBJ1-2; tentatively, D is TRBD1 (6 bases). Trimming removed 0 bases at V and 5 bases at J, with 11 bases between. Germline assignment: CDR1 SGHKS and CDR2 YYEKEE (reference sequence). This CDR3 is 14 amino acids long. CDR3 bases: TGTGCCAGCAGCTTGGCGGGGGCGGCTTATGGCTACACCTTC. Amino acids: CASSLAGAAYGYTF.

The chain carries TRBV4-1 and TRBJ2-7, with D perhaps TRBD2 (6 bases). Germline loops: CDR1 MGHRA, CDR2 YSYEKL. Trimming left V 1 base short and J 1 base short, with 14 bases between. The CDR3 has 16 residues. CDR3: CASSQVSGTASYEQYF. As DNA, the CDR3 is TGCGCCAGCAGCCAAGTATCCGGGACTGCATCCTACGAGCAGTACTTC.

The CDR3 region is CASSSWGRGRQIYPYEQYF. The CDR3 nucleotides read TGTGCCAGCAGCTCATGGGGGAGGGGCAGACAAATATACCCCTACGAGCAGTACTTC. The chain combines TRBV5-6 with TRBJ2-7; 7 nucleotides agree with TRBD2. Germline CDR1 and CDR2: SGHDT and YYEEEE. V dropped 3 bases and J dropped 2; count of bases not matched to a gene: 20. The CDR3 loop spans 19 amino acids.

As for this clonotype: This is likely a read error, given that the CDR3 carries no conserved phenylalanine or tryptophan at its end. This rearrangement joins TRBV18 to TRBJ2-1, with 7 bases lining up with TRBD2. Germline CDR1 and CDR2: KGHSH and LQKENI. There are 13 residues in the CDR3. Trimming cost V 2 bases and J 8 bases; bases outside gene matches: 3. The CDR3, as DNA: TGTGCCAGCTCACCAGGACTAGGCGATGAGCAGTTCGTC. As protein: CASSPGLGDEQFV.

This clonotype was counted a few times. V gene TRBV30 combines with J gene TRBJ1-5, with unresolved D. CDR3 length: 13 residues. Germline V gene sequence: CDR1 GTSNPN, CDR2 SVGIG (reference sequence). The germline V and J ends were trimmed by 1 base and 3 bases, with 7 bases remaining between them. CDR3 nucleotide sequence: TGTGCCTGGAGTGCCGGAGACAATCAGCCCCAGCATTTT. Translation gives CAWSAGDNQPQHF. Looking up the rest from reference TRBV30 and TRBJ1-5 gives the full variable domain: SQTIHQWPATLVQPVGSPLSLECTVEGTSNPNLYWYRQAAGRGLQLLFYSVGIGQISSEVPQNLSASRPQDRQFILSSKKLLLSDSGFYLCAWSAGDNQPQHFGDGTRLSIL.

There are many counts of this clonotype. This chain uses TRBV6-2 or TRBV6-3 with TRBJ1-6, with D hard to call. Between the trimmed V and J ends, which lost 2 bases and 10 bases, there was a span of 3 bases. The CDR3 loop spans 11 amino acids. Germline assignment: CDR1 MNHEY and CDR2 SVGEGT. The CDR3 loop reads CASSYGSPLHF. As DNA, the CDR3 is TGTGCCAGCAGTTACGGATCACCCCTCCACTTT.

This clonotype was detected ten times or more. V usage is TRBV29-1 and J usage is TRBJ2-7; tentatively, D is TRBD1 or TRBD2 (5 bases each). CDR1 and CDR2 (germline): SQVTM, ANQGSEA. Deletions cut 4 bases from V and 2 bases from J, with 18 bases between. CDR3 length: 15 residues. CDR3: CSVVLSGTRPYEQYF. CDR3 bases: TGCAGCGTTGTTCTTAGTGGGACCCGCCCCTACGAGCAGTACTTC.

V and J are TRBV9 and TRBJ2-2; the match to TRBD2 covers 11 bases. The CDR3 is made up of 17 amino acids. Unmatched junction bases numbered 5, after V lost 2 bases and J lost 2 bases. Germline CDR1 reads SGDLS; CDR2 reads YYNGEE. DNA for the CDR3: TGTGCCAGCAGCGTTTTAGCGGGAGGGCTTAACACCGGGGAGCTGTTTTTT. The encoded protein is CASSVLAGGLNTGELFF.

This clonotype is judged medium-sized. The chain uses TRBV20-1 and TRBJ1-2; 9 nucleotides line up with TRBD1. The CDR3 contains 16 residues. Germline CDR1 and CDR2: DFQATT and SNEGSKA (reference sequence). Unmatched junction bases numbered 9, after V lost 0 bases and J lost 4 bases. As DNA, the CDR3 is TGCAGTGCTAGAGATGAGCGGGGACAGGGCGTCTATGGCTACACCTTC. As protein: CSARDERGQGVYGYTF.

This clonotype was recorded many times. The chain joins TRBV12-3 or TRBV12-4 to TRBJ2-3, with 7 bases lining up with TRBD2. V trimming: 6 bases; J trimming: 7 bases; junction bases outside the gene matches: 13. CDR3 length: 15 amino acids. The CDR3 DNA reads TGTGCCAGCAGCCTACTAGCGAGCGGCGGGTATACGCAGTATTTT. Translating gives CASSLLASGGYTQYF.

V gene TRBV10-3 combines with J gene TRBJ2-5; 15 bases fit TRBD2. Per the germline V gene, CDR1 is ENHRY and CDR2 is SYGVKD. This CDR3 has 17 residues. Trimming cost V 2 bases and J 5 bases; bases outside gene matches: 6. In DNA form, the CDR3 reads TGTGCCATCAGTGAGAGCGGGACTAGCGGGAGGTCGGAGACCCAGTACTTC. Translating it yields CAISESGTSGRSETQYF.